The 21 T cell receptor beta chains in this list originate from one sample, sequenced in a study of blood T cell repertoires in COVID-19. Measured with immunoSEQ multiplex PCR; TCRdb has only the in-frame clones, and not every one. The profile covers a few hundred thousand clones, with about nine tenths appearing a single time and about 2.5% taken by the ten largest. The sample comprised peripheral blood. These TCRs come from a man in his late teens or twenties with active or convalescent COVID-19.

This sequence joins TRBV28 and TRBJ2-7; tentative D call: TRBD1 (5 bases). The germline V gene has CDR1 MDHEN and CDR2 SYDVKM. The CDR3 covers 15 residues. Trimming pared 8 bases from V and 2 bases from J, leaving 19 bases between. The CDR3 DNA follows: TGTGCCAGCTCACAGATTGGGGCCCCCACCTACGAGCAGTACTTC. Translated: CASSQIGAPTYEQYF.

V gene TRBV12-2 combines with J gene TRBJ2-7; TRBD2 was called by the table and not checked on the DNA. TRBV12-2 is classified as a pseudogene. The CDR3 extends over 15 amino acids. CDR3 nucleotide sequence: TGTGCAAGTCGCCCAGGGAGGGAAGTGGCCTACGAGCAGTACTTC. Residues: CASRPGREVAYEQYF.

The V and J genes are TRBV5-1 and TRBJ2-5, with 8 bases fitting TRBD1. V shed 4 bases and J 5 bases; nucleotides not matched to a gene: 7. Germline V lookup: CDR1 SGHRS, CDR2 YFSETQ. This CDR3 region has 14 residues. CDR3 DNA: TGCGCCAGCAGCACCCGACAGGGGTCGGAGACCCAGTACTTC. Its translation is CASSTRQGSETQYF.

The chain carries TRBV5-1 and TRBJ1-5; tentatively, D is TRBD1 (5 bases). V lost 2 bases, J lost 5 bases, and 8 bases lay in between. CDR1 and CDR2 from the germline V gene are SGHRS and YFSETQ. CDR3 length equals 13 residues. The chain's CDR3 is CASSFGGDQPQHF. As DNA, the CDR3 is TGCGCCAGCAGCTTTGGGGGGGATCAGCCCCAGCATTTT. The full variable domain, its missing parts supplied by reference TRBV5-1 and TRBJ1-5, is KAGVTQTPRYLIKTRGQQVTLSCSPISGHRSVSWYQQTPGQGLQFLFEYFSETQRNKGNFPGRFSGRQFSNSRSEMNVSTLELGDSALYLCASSFGGDQPQHFGDGTRLSIL.

The CDR3 here is CASSQEDRGGYTF. The CDR3, as DNA: TGCGCCAGCAGCCAAGAGGACAGGGGCGGCTACACCTTC. This chain links TRBV4-3 with TRBJ1-2; 9 bases fit TRBD1. V lost 0 bases and J lost 8; bases outside the gene matches: 1. CDR3 length equals 13 residues. The V gene's germline CDR1 is LGHNA and CDR2 YSLEER.

The rearrangement links TRBV11-2 to TRBJ1-3; possibly TRBD1 for D (5 bases). Germline V gene lookup returns CDR1 SGHAT and CDR2 FQNNGV. The CDR3 is 13 residues long. V gave up 3 bases and J gave up 6 bases, with 9 bases separating them. The CDR3 sequence: CASSLAGKNTIYF. In nucleotides, the CDR3 is TGTGCCAGCAGCTTGGCAGGGAAAAACACCATATATTTT.

J is TRBJ2-5 and V is TRBV7-6; weak D call: TRBD2 (5 bases). This CDR3 has 15 amino acids. V lost 0 bases and J 2 bases, leaving 10 bases between the germline ends. Looked up from germline, CDR1 is SGHVS and CDR2 is FNYEAQ. The CDR3 reads CASSLALAIQETQYF. For the CDR3, the DNA is TGTGCCAGCAGCTTAGCGTTAGCGATTCAAGAGACCCAGTACTTC.

The chain carries TRBV11-2 and TRBJ2-2, with TRBD1 matching 7 bases. The CDR3 spans 18 residues. V shed 7 bases, J shed 3 bases, and the junction held 17 bases outside the gene matches. Per germline, CDR1 SGHAT and CDR2 FQNNGV. CDR3 protein: CASTLQPLQGSHTGELFF. Written as DNA, the CDR3 is TGTGCCAGCACCCTACAACCCCTACAGGGGTCACACACCGGGGAGCTGTTTTTT.

Concerning this clone: Other DNA sequences of this sample code for an identical CDR3. The rearrangement joins TRBV7-9 to TRBJ1-3; D gene uncertain. This CDR3 contains 13 residues. Germline V CDR1 and CDR2: SEHNR, FQNEAQ (reference sequence). The V and J ends lost 6 bases and 4 bases respectively, with 10 bases between them. The CDR3 DNA follows: TGTGCCAGCAGTCCTTCGGGAGGAAACACCATATATTTT. Amino acid sequence: CASSPSGGNTIYF.

This clone showed up just a few times. The chain has TRBV11-2 and TRBJ1-1; D gene unclear. Deletions cut 5 bases from V and 6 bases from J, with 19 bases between. Per germline, CDR1 SGHAT and CDR2 FQNNGV. The CDR3 contains 15 residues. CDR3 in DNA: TGTGCCAGCAGCACGCAAGGCAGGCAGCTGTCTGAAGCTTTCTTT. Translating it yields CASSTQGRQLSEAFF. Full variable domain (rest looked up from reference TRBV11-2 and TRBJ1-1): EAGVAQSPRYKIIEKRQSVAFWCNPISGHATLYWYQQILGQGPKLLIQFQNNGVVDDSQLPKDRFSAERLKGVDSTLKIQPAKLEDSAVYLCASSTQGRQLSEAFFGQGTRLTVV.

The genes are TRBV28 and TRBJ2-7, with TRBD2 matching over 11 bases. The CDR3 is 15 amino acids. Per germline, CDR1 MDHEN and CDR2 SYDVKM. V shed 5 bases, J shed 0 bases, and the junction held 3 bases outside the gene matches. CDR3 coding DNA: TGTGCCAGCAGTAGCGGGACTAGCGGCTCCTACGAGCAGTACTTC. Translating it yields CASSSGTSGSYEQYF.

This chain joins TRBV11-3 and TRBJ1-1; D is unresolved. V lost 0 bases and J 5 bases, leaving 7 bases between the germline ends. The CDR3 is 13 residues long. CDR1 and CDR2 from the germline V gene are SGHNT and YENEEA. Here the CDR3 reads CASSLEHGTEAFF. Written as DNA, the CDR3 is TGTGCCAGCAGCTTAGAACATGGTACTGAAGCTTTCTTT. Variable domain in full (rest from reference TRBV11-3 and TRBJ1-1): EAGVVQSPRYKIIEKKQPVAFWCNPISGHNTLYWYLQNLGQGPELLIRYENEEAVDDSQLPKDRFSAERLKGVDSTLKIQPAELGDSAVYLCASSLEHGTEAFFGQGTRLTVV.

A single count supports this clone. The chain joins TRBV9 to TRBJ2-3, with 8 bases matching TRBD1. V dropped 3 bases and J dropped 11; count of bases not matched to a gene: 8. The CDR3 is made up of 13 amino acids. Germline V gives CDR1 SGDLS, CDR2 YYNGEE. DNA for the CDR3: TGTGCCAGCAGCGAGACAGGACAGGGACTGCAGTATTTT. Translation gives CASSETGQGLQYF.

This clone was counted a single time. V usage is TRBV10-3 and J usage is TRBJ2-1; 7 positions match TRBD2. V shed 4 bases and J 0 bases; nucleotides not matched to a gene: 0. Germline V gives CDR1 ENHRY, CDR2 SYGVKD. CDR3 length equals 14 residues. The CDR3 DNA is TGTGCCATCAGTGCGGGGGGCTCCTACAATGAGCAGTTCTTC. Its translation is CAISAGGSYNEQFF.

This clone appeared a single time. CDR3 region: CASSAPTVSEKLFF. The CDR3 DNA follows: TGTGCCAGCTCAGCTCCCACGGTTTCTGAAAAACTGTTTTTT. This rearrangement joins TRBV18 to TRBJ1-4; D remains unclear. The CDR3 sequence is 14 residues long. The V end was cut by 5 bases, the J end by 7 bases, with 14 bases between. From germline, CDR1 is KGHSH and CDR2 LQKENI.

This clone was seen once. V and J are TRBV14 and TRBJ2-7; D might be TRBD2 (5 bases). CDR3 length: 12 residues. V was shortened by 1 base and J by 9 bases, with 10 bases between the two germline ends. Germline V gene lookup returns CDR1 SGHDN and CDR2 FVKESK. The CDR3: CASSQAGFGQYF. The CDR3 DNA follows: TGTGCCAGCAGCCAAGCGGGGTTCGGGCAGTACTTC.

Concerning this clone itself: One end of the junction varies from germline; a read error may be responsible. This CDR3 reads CASSLVLYNSEAFF. In nucleotides, the CDR3 is TGTGCCAGCAGCTTGGTGCTCTATAACAGTGAAGCTTTCTTT. This chain links TRBV11-2 with TRBJ1-1; D unresolved. Germline assignment: CDR1 SGHAT and CDR2 FQNNGV. The CDR3 loop spans 14 amino acids.

The J gene is TRBJ2-2, the V gene TRBV19; D possibly corresponds to TRBD2 (5 bases). The V gene lost 5 bases and the J gene lost 7 bases, with 20 bases spanning the gap. CDR3 length: 16 amino acids. CDR1 is LNHDA and CDR2 is SQIVND in the germline V gene (reference sequence). The CDR3 DNA reads as TGTGCCAGTAGTCACCGTCACAGCTTGAGCGGCGGGGAGCTGTTTTTT. Residues: CASSHRHSLSGGELFF.

Of note for this clone: Other nucleotide sequences in the sample specify the same CDR3. This chain links TRBV6-5 with TRBJ2-1; TRBD2 might be the D (5 bases). Trimming cost V 2 bases and J 4 bases, with 6 bases left between them. Germline lookup yields CDR1 MNHEY and CDR2 SVGAGI. This CDR3 spans 13 amino acids. The CDR3: CASSYGGYNEQFF. CDR3 nucleotide sequence: TGTGCCAGCAGTTACGGCGGGTACAATGAGCAGTTCTTC.

The chain uses TRBV7-9 and TRBJ2-1, with D possibly being TRBD1 (6 bases). The CDR3 length is 13 residues. V was shortened by 2 bases and J by 13 bases, with 15 bases between the two germline ends. Germline V CDR1 and CDR2: SEHNR, FQNEAQ (reference sequence). The CDR3 spells CASSLFQQGHQFF. The DNA for the CDR3 is TGTGCCAGCAGCTTATTCCAACAGGGACATCAGTTCTTC.

The rearrangement uses TRBV11-3 and TRBJ2-7; 9 bases line up with TRBD2. The CDR3 runs to 13 residues. Germline CDR1 and CDR2: SGHNT and YENEEA. The V and J ends lost 10 bases and 5 bases, in that order; junction bases with no gene match: 9. As DNA, the CDR3 is TGTGCCACTGGACTAGCGTTGCCGAACGAGCAGTACTTC. Translating gives CATGLALPNEQYF.